Given below is one TCR beta chain in context. This entry is derived from a study of blood T cell repertoires in COVID-19. Across the study: Whether acute or convalescent, the COVID-19 samples came from the United States, Italy and Spain. Sample material is recorded as cDNA or gDNA derived from T cells, B-cell-depleted T cells, or PBMCs.

V was clipped by 5 bases and J by 0 bases, with 14 bases between them. This CDR3 spans 15 amino acids. The V gene's germline CDR1 is PRHDT and CDR2 FYEKMQ (reference sequence). In the source study's methods: Quantification of nucleated cells was approximated via reference gene primer amplification. This table comes from immunoSEQ multiplex PCR, and its TCRdb copy is limited to in-frame clones, with some not included. The DNA gave D and trimming, while V, J and clone size come from that table. The sample lists some 42,000 clones, roughly 90% occurring once. The chain links TRBV13 to TRBJ2-7; TRBD2 might be the D (6 bases). The clonotype was recovered from a human donor in a cohort sampled during active COVID-19. Sequenced: peripheral blood. The CDR3: CASSRLVGLSYEQYF. The CDR3 nucleotides read TGTGCCAGCAGCCGACTAGTGGGCCTCTCCTACGAGCAGTACTTC.